A few counts support the clone carrying this T cell receptor beta chain. TCRdb recomputed calls from the 5' RACE reads with MiXCR, one row per CDR3 protein. This sample has about 400,000 distinct CDR3 sequences, with over 15% found just once. The source of the sample is a study of T-cell memory formation after mild COVID-19. Sequenced material: PBMCs or a T cell subset sorted from them (not recorded which). This TCR derives from a man aged 18 to 35 who had mild COVID-19 (a few samples of this study predate the infection). Cell type and time point are not known.

CDR3 nucleotide sequence: TGTGCCAGCAGTTTTCGGGGGCTAATAAATGAGCAGTTCTTC. This sequence encodes CASSFRGLINEQFF. This chain uses TRBV12-3 or TRBV12-4 with TRBJ2-1; possibly TRBD1 or TRBD2 for D (6 bases each). The CDR3 contains 14 residues. Trimming removed 3 bases from V and 7 bases from J, with 13 bases in between.